A single sample is the source of the 8 T cell receptor beta chains below, sequenced in a study of shared clonotypes between healthy human individuals. Sequenced by immunoSEQ multiplex PCR; TCRdb stores in-frame clones only, minus some. The sample yields fewer than 1.8 million clones, about 98.5% seen once. Sequenced input: naive CD4+ T cells sorted from blood. The subset denotes: CD45RA+ positively selected. The receptors shown here come from a man under 40 in good health.

The gene calls are TRBV7-2 and TRBJ1-1; D gene ambiguous. CDR1 and CDR2 from the germline V gene are SGHTA and FQGNSA. V was pared by 2 bases and J by 5 bases, with 9 bases between. This CDR3 has 13 residues. CDR3 sequence reads: CASSLRRATEAFF. The CDR3 region has the DNA TGTGCCAGCAGCTTAAGAAGGGCGACTGAAGCTTTCTTT.

The gene calls are TRBV28 and TRBJ1-5, with TRBD1 matching over 9 bases. The germline gives CDR1 MDHEN, CDR2 SYDVKM. The CDR3 has 15 amino acids. The J segment lost 5 bases and the V segment lost 6 bases, leaving 8 bases of the junction unmatched. Written as DNA, the CDR3 is TGTGCCAGCAGCCCCGCTGGACAGGGGTATCAGCCCCAGCATTTT. Translated, it gives CASSPAGQGYQPQHF. The whole variable domain, filled in from reference TRBV28 and TRBJ1-5, reads DVKVTQSSRYLVKRTGEKVFLECVQDMDHENMFWYRQDPGLGLRLIYFSYDVKMKEKGDIPEGYSVSREKKERFSLILESASTNQTSMYLCASSPAGQGYQPQHFGDGTRLSIL.

This clone occurred once. V and J are TRBV2 and TRBJ2-4; D unresolved. Trimming took 6 bases from V and 7 from J, leaving 13 bases between them. CDR1 and CDR2 from the germline V gene are SNHLY and FYNNEI. The CDR3 length is 13 residues. As DNA, the CDR3 is TGTGCCAGCAGCGAGGACCAAGGGAACATTCAGTACTTC. It encodes CASSEDQGNIQYF.

This chain uses TRBV5-1 with TRBJ1-1; no reliable D call. Looked up from germline, CDR1 is SGHRS and CDR2 is YFSETQ. The CDR3 totals 14 residues. Trimming removed 4 bases from V and 4 bases from J, with 14 bases in between. CDR3 sequence (DNA): TGCGCCAGCAGCGTAGGCGGGGTGGGCACTGAAGCTTTCTTT. It yields the protein CASSVGGVGTEAFF.

The gene calls are TRBV18 and TRBJ1-1; TRBD1 agrees at 9 bases. V lost 5 bases, J lost 6 bases, and 4 bases stayed unmatched. The CDR3 is made up of 13 amino acids. Germline V CDR1 and CDR2: KGHSH, LQKENI. CDR3 nucleotide sequence: TGTGCCAGCTCAGACCGGGACAGGGCTGAAGCTTTCTTT. It codes for CASSDRDRAEAFF. Looking up the rest from reference TRBV18 and TRBJ1-1 gives the full variable domain: NAGVMQNPRHLVRRRGQEARLRCSPMKGHSHVYWYRQLPEEGLKFMVYLQKENIIDESGMPKERFSAEFPKEGPSILRIQQVVRGDSAAYFCASSDRDRAEAFFGQGTRLTVV.

The chain uses TRBV18 and TRBJ2-2; 10 nucleotides align to TRBD2. This CDR3 contains 16 residues. The V segment lost 0 bases and the J segment 4 bases; nucleotides outside the gene matches: 2. Germline V gives CDR1 KGHSH, CDR2 LQKENI. The CDR3, as DNA: TGTGCCAGCTCACCACCACTAGCGGGAACCACCGGGGAGCTGTTTTTT. This translates into CASSPPLAGTTGELFF.

The rearrangement uses TRBV11-3 and TRBJ2-1; D possibly corresponds to TRBD2 (6 bases). CDR1 SGHNT and CDR2 YENEEA come from the germline V gene. Trimming took 2 bases from V and 7 from J, leaving 15 bases between them. The CDR3 length is 15 residues. The CDR3 sequence: CASSLLGSLPNEQFF. CDR3 bases: TGTGCCAGCAGCTTACTCGGGAGTCTACCTAATGAGCAGTTCTTC.

The genes are TRBV18 and TRBJ2-5; possibly TRBD1 for D (6 bases). Germline V gene sequence: CDR1 KGHSH, CDR2 LQKENI. The V end was cut by 4 bases, the J end by 1 base, with 13 bases between. CDR3 length: 15 amino acids. The CDR3: CASSLLTGAQETQYF. In DNA form, the CDR3 reads TGTGCCAGCTCACTCTTGACAGGCGCCCAAGAGACCCAGTACTTC.